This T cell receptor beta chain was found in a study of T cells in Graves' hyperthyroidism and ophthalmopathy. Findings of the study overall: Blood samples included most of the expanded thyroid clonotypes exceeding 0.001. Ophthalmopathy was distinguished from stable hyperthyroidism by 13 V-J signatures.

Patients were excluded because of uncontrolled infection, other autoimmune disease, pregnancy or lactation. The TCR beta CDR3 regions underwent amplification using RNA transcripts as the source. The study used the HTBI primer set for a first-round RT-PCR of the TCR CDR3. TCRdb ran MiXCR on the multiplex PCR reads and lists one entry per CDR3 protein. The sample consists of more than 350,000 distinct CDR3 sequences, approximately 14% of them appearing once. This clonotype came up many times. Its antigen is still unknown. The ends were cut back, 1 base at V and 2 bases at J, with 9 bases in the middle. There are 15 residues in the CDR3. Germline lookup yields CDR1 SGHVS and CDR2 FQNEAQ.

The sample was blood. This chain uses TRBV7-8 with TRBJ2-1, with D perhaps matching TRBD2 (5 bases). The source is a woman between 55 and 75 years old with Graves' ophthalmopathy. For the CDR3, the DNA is TGTGCCAGCAGCTTAGGTGGGAGAACCTACAATGAGCAGTTCTTC. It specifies CASSLGGRTYNEQFF.